This T cell receptor beta chain emerged from a study of T cell changes during pregnancy in multiple sclerosis. Measured with immunoSEQ multiplex PCR; TCRdb has only the in-frame clones, and not every one. Of 15,000 to 20,000 clones listed, roughly nine tenths were seen once; the top ten hold roughly 8.1%. The CDR3 is made up of 14 amino acids. Trimming took 10 bases from V and 0 from J, leaving 16 bases between them. The germline V gene has CDR1 MRHNA and CDR2 SNTAGT. The clonotype was recovered from a female donor in good health, enrolled as a control in a pregnancy study. Source: CD8+ T cells from peripheral blood mononuclear cells, taken in the second trimester of pregnancy. V and J are TRBV6-4 and TRBJ2-7; TRBD1 might be the D (6 bases). CDR3 nucleotides: TGTGCCACGGGGAGAGGACAGATCTCCTACGAGCAGTACTTC. This codes for CATGRGQISYEQYF.